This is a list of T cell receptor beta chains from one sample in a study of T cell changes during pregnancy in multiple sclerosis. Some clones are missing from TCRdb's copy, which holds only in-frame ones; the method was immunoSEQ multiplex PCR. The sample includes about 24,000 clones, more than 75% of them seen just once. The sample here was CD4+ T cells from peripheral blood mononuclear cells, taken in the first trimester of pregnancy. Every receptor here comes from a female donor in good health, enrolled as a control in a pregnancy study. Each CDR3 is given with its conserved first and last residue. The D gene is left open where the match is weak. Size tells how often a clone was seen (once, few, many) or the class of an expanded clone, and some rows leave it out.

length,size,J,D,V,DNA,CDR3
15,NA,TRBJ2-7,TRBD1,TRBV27,TGTGCCAGCAGTTCAAGGGGACAGGGGGCGTACGAGCAGTACTTC,CASSSRGQGAYEQYF
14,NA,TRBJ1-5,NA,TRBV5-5,TGTGCCAGCAGTCAAACTTATAGCAATCAGCCCCAGCATTTT,CASSQTYSNQPQHF
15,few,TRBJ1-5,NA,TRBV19,TGTGCCAGTAGTATTTGGGAGGGCAGCAATCAGCCCCAGCATTTT,CASSIWEGSNQPQHF
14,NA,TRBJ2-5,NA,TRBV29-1,TGCAGCGTTCTACAAGGAGGAGTTCAAGAGACCCAGTACTTC,CSVLQGGVQETQYF
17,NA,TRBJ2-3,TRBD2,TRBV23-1,TGCGCCAGCAGTCAATCGAGCACTAGCGGGAGCACAGATACGCAGTATTTT,CASSQSSTSGSTDTQYF
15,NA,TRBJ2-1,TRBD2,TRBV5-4,TGTGCCAGCAGCCCTACTAGCGGGAGATCTAATGAGCAGTTCTTC,CASSPTSGRSNEQFF
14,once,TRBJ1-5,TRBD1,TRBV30,TGTGCCTGGAGTACAGGGGGCGCCGATCAGCCCCAGCATTTT,CAWSTGGADQPQHF
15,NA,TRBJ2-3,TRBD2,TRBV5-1,TGCGCCAGCAGCTTGGCAGCGGGGGGAACAGATACGCAGTATTTT,CASSLAAGGTDTQYF
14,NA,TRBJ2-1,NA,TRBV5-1,TGCGCCAGCAGCTTGCGTGCACTCGGTGGTGAGCAGTTCTTC,CASSLRALGGEQFF
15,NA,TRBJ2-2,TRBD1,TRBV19,TGTGCCAGTACGCCCTGGGACAGGGGTACCGGGGAGCTGTTTTTT,CASTPWDRGTGELFF
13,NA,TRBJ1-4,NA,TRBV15,TGTGCCACCGGAGGGGCGGTTAGGGAAAAACTGTTTTTT,CATGGAVREKLFF
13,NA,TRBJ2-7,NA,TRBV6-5,TGTGCCAGCAGTCCTTCAACTAAATACGAGCAGTACTTC,CASSPSTKYEQYF
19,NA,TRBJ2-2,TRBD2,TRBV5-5,TGTGCCAGCAGCTTTCCGACTTACGGACTAGCGGGAGTTAGCGGGGAGCTGTTTTTT,CASSFPTYGLAGVSGELFF
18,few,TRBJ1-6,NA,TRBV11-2,TGTGCCAGCAGCTTATTGGCGTCGTCTAGGGGGTATAATTCACCCCTCCACTTT,CASSLLASSRGYNSPLHF
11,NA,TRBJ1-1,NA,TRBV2,TGTGCCAGCAGTGAATCTCAGCGGGCTTTCTTT,CASSESQRAFF
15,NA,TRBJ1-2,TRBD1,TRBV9,TGTGCCAGCAGCGTAGCTTTCGGACAGGACTATGGCTACACCTTC,CASSVAFGQDYGYTF
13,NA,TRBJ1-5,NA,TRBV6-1,TGTGCCAGCAGTGAAGCCTTTGATCAGCCCCAGCATTTT,CASSEAFDQPQHF
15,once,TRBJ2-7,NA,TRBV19,TGTGCCAGTAGTAGGGGGCCTAGGGACTCCTACGAGCAGTACTTC,CASSRGPRDSYEQYF
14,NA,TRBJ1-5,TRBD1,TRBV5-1,TGCGCCAGCAGCTTGGGGGACAGGAATCAGCCCCAGCATTTT,CASSLGDRNQPQHF
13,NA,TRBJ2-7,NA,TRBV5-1,TGCGCCAGCAGCTTGGACGGTTCCTACGAGCAGTACTTC,CASSLDGSYEQYF
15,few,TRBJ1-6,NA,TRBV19,TGTGCCAGTAGTATAATGGGGGACGGGGGTTCACCCCTCCACTTT,CASSIMGDGGSPLHF
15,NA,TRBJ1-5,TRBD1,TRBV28,TGTGCCAGCAGGCCGACAGGGGGCAGCAATCAGCCCCAGCATTTT,CASRPTGGSNQPQHF
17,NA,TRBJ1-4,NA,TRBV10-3,TGTGCCATCAGTGAGTCCTATGGGAAGGACAGAGTTGAAAAACTGTTTTTT,CAISESYGKDRVEKLFF
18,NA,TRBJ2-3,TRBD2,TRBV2,TGTGCCAGCAGTGTCAGACTAGCGGGAGGGCCCAGCACAGATACGCAGTATTTT,CASSVRLAGGPSTDTQYF
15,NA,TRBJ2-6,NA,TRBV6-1,TGTGCCAGCAGTGAGGTCAGCTCTGGGGCCAACGTCCTGACTTTC,CASSEVSSGANVLTF
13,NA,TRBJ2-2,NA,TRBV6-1,TGTGCCAGCAGTGGCTGGCGGCCCGGGGAGCTGTTTTTT,CASSGWRPGELFF
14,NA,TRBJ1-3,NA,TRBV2,TGTGCCAGCAGTTTGCAGGGATCTGGAAACACCATATATTTT,CASSLQGSGNTIYF
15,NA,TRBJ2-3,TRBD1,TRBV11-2,TGTGCCAGCAGCCCCATCAACAGGGGCGCAGATACGCAGTATTTT,CASSPINRGADTQYF
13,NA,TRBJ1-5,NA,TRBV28,TGTGCCAGCAGTCTCGGTAGCAATCAGCCCCAGCATTTT,CASSLGSNQPQHF
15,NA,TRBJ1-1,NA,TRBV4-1,TGCGCCAGCAGCCAAGGATCGGGACTTGTCACTGAAGCTTTCTTT,CASSQGSGLVTEAFF
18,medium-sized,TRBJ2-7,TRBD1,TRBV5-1,TGCGCCAGCAGCTTGTGGGCGTCCGGACAGGGACAGATGTACGAGCAGTACTTC,CASSLWASGQGQMYEQYF
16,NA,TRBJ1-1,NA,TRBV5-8,TGTGCCAGCAGCTTGGTAGGGGTACAGGGAAACGCTGAAGCTTTCTTT,CASSLVGVQGNAEAFF
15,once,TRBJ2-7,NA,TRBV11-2,TGTGCCAGCAGCTCCCCCCGGACAAGATACTCCGAGCAGTACTTC,CASSSPRTRYSEQYF
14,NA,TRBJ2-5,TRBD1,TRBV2,TGTGCCAGCGGCGGGACAGGGGGCAGGGAGACCCAGTACTTC,CASGGTGGRETQYF
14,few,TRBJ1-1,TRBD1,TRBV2,TGTGCCAGCAGTCAAGGACAGGGTGACACTGAAGCTTTCTTT,CASSQGQGDTEAFF